These 26 T cell receptor beta chains share one sample of origin, sequenced in a study of blood T cell repertoires in COVID-19. Clones were read by immunoSEQ multiplex PCR, and TCRdb kept only the in-frame ones, dropping some. This repertoire shows about 140,000 clones, roughly 80% found once; its top ten account for approximately 4%. Specimen: peripheral blood. The receptor set was obtained from a woman aged 55-69 years with acute or convalescent COVID-19.

The J gene is TRBJ1-6, the V gene TRBV27, with TRBD1 as a possible D gene (6 bases). With 9 bases removed from V and 6 bases from J, the gap between germline ends came to 9 bases. The CDR3 spans 12 residues. CDR1 is MNHEY and CDR2 is SMNVEV in the germline V gene (reference sequence). CDR3 sequence (DNA): TGTGCCAGTGGACAGTTTAATTCACCCCTCCACTTT. Translated: CASGQFNSPLHF.

This clone appeared once. CDR3: CASSRRANYGYTF. The CDR3, as DNA: TGTGCCAGCAGCCGGAGAGCTAACTATGGCTACACCTTC. The chain recombines TRBV6-5 with TRBJ1-2; D gene uncertain. CDR1 and CDR2 from the germline V gene are MNHEY and SVGAGI. Trimming cost V 6 bases and J 0 bases, with 8 bases left between them. The CDR3 length is 13 residues.

The genes are TRBV7-9 and TRBJ2-2; D gene ambiguous. Trimming pared 2 bases from V and 2 bases from J, leaving 9 bases between. CDR3 length: 15 amino acids. Germline lookup yields CDR1 SEHNR and CDR2 FQNEAQ (reference sequence). CDR3 coding DNA: TGTGCCAGCAGCTTAACTGCTGTTAACACCGGGGAGCTGTTTTTT. Its protein is CASSLTAVNTGELFF.

The chain recombines TRBV7-6 with TRBJ2-2; D possibly corresponds to TRBD1 (5 bases). The CDR3 consists of 15 residues. The V gene's germline CDR1 is SGHVS and CDR2 FNYEAQ. Trimming pared 1 base from V and 6 bases from J, leaving 12 bases between. The CDR3: CASSLGVRGAGELFF. The CDR3, as DNA: TGTGCCAGCAGCTTAGGAGTTAGGGGTGCCGGGGAGCTGTTTTTT.

This chain joins TRBV24-1 and TRBJ2-7; D is possibly TRBD1 (6 bases). V gave up 0 bases and J gave up 12 bases, with 14 bases separating them. This CDR3 has 13 amino acids. CDR1 is KGHDR and CDR2 is SFDVKD in the germline V gene. The CDR3 protein is CATSDLPGDRLYF. The DNA of the CDR3 is TGTGCCACCAGTGATTTGCCAGGGGATCGTCTGTACTTC.

This rearrangement joins TRBV28 to TRBJ1-2; D is unclear. The length of the CDR3 is 13 residues. The germline V gene has CDR1 MDHEN and CDR2 SYDVKM. V was pared by 7 bases and J by 7 bases, with 16 bases between. CDR3 loop: CASMNLRSGGYTF. The CDR3 DNA reads as TGTGCCAGCATGAACCTGCGGTCCGGTGGCTACACCTTC.

This clone was counted between two and nine times. The gene calls are TRBV3-1 (or the pseudogene TRBV3-2) and TRBJ1-5; D possibly corresponds to TRBD1 (5 bases). Deletions cut 5 bases from V and 4 bases from J, with 12 bases between. Germline lookup yields CDR1 LGHDT and CDR2 YNNKEL (reference sequence). CDR3 length: 14 amino acids. CDR3 protein: CASSYLQGNQPQHF. In DNA form, the CDR3 reads TGTGCCAGCAGCTACCTGCAGGGAAATCAGCCCCAGCATTTT.

The V and J genes are TRBV7-9 and TRBJ2-3; the match to TRBD2 covers 8 bases. CDR1 and CDR2 (germline): SEHNR, FQNEAQ (reference sequence). The ends lost 6 bases at V and 1 base at J; junction bases unmatched: 9. This CDR3 region has 16 residues. The CDR3 sequence is CASRQVAGQGTDTQYF. The CDR3 nucleotides read TGTGCCAGCAGACAAGTAGCGGGACAAGGCACAGATACGCAGTATTTT. The whole variable domain, remainder taken from reference TRBV7-9 and TRBJ2-3, is DTGVSQNPRHKITKRGQNVTFRCDPISEHNRLYWYRQTLGQGPEFLTYFQNEAQLEKSRLLSDRFSAERPKGSFSTLEIQRTEQGDSAMYLCASRQVAGQGTDTQYFGPGTRLTVL.

The gene calls are TRBV5-1 and TRBJ2-3; a possible D gene is TRBD1 (5 bases). The germline V and J ends were trimmed by 0 bases and 13 bases, with 15 bases remaining between them. Germline CDR1 SGHRS, CDR2 YFSETQ. The CDR3 spans 13 residues. The CDR3 nucleotides are TGCGCCAGCAGCTTGGCTGGGGTGGGGCTAAAGTATTTT. Translation: CASSLAGVGLKYF. Drawing the rest from reference TRBV5-1 and TRBJ2-3, the complete variable domain is KAGVTQTPRYLIKTRGQQVTLSCSPISGHRSVSWYQQTPGQGLQFLFEYFSETQRNKGNFPGRFSGRQFSNSRSEMNVSTLELGDSALYLCASSLAGVGLKYFGPGTRLTVL.

V and J are TRBV7-8 and TRBJ1-1, with no clear D. Germline loops: CDR1 SGHVS, CDR2 FQNEAQ. Trimming took 2 bases from V and 0 from J, leaving 7 bases between them. The CDR3 sequence is 14 residues long. This CDR3 reads CASSLSVMNTEAFF. The CDR3 nucleotides are TGTGCCAGCAGCTTAAGCGTCATGAACACTGAAGCTTTCTTT. The variable domain in full, with the rest retrieved from reference TRBV7-8 and TRBJ1-1, is GAGVSQSPRYKVAKRGQDVALRCDPISGHVSLFWYQQALGQGPEFLTYFQNEAQLDKSGLPSDRFFAERPEGSVSTLKIQRTQQEDSAVYLCASSLSVMNTEAFFGQGTRLTVV.

The chain couples TRBV28 to TRBJ2-7; weak D call: TRBD1 (6 bases). This CDR3 region has 12 residues. V was shortened by 7 bases and J by 2 bases, with 9 bases between the two germline ends. Germline V lookup: CDR1 MDHEN, CDR2 SYDVKM. The CDR3 DNA is TGTGCCAGCAACACAGGGCCCTACGAGCAGTACTTC. Translating gives CASNTGPYEQYF.

The chain recombines TRBV9 with TRBJ2-5; the match to TRBD2 covers 11 bases. The CDR3 loop spans 16 amino acids. With V trimmed by 0 bases and J by 4 bases, 5 bases remained unmatched. Germline V gene lookup returns CDR1 SGDLS and CDR2 YYNGEE. The CDR3 bases are TGTGCCAGCAGCGTAGCTGGTAGCGGGAGGGTAGAGACCCAGTACTTC. Translating it yields CASSVAGSGRVETQYF.

This clone was seen ten or more times. The chain joins TRBV11-3 to TRBJ2-3; TRBD2 matches at 7 bases. The junction had 5 bases not matched to a gene; V was cut back by 0 bases and J by 2 bases. The CDR3 runs to 16 residues. CDR1 is SGHNT, CDR2 YENEEA, per germline. CDR3: CASSLDTAGPTDTQYF. CDR3 DNA: TGTGCCAGCAGCTTAGATACAGCGGGGCCCACAGATACGCAGTATTTT.

J is TRBJ1-2 and V is TRBV20-1; TRBD1 is a possible D gene (6 bases). The CDR3 sequence is 13 residues long. Germline V CDR1 and CDR2: DFQATT, SNEGSKA (reference sequence). Trimming cost V 3 bases and J 13 bases, with 21 bases left between them. CDR3 sequence reads: CSASAEATGFGTF. CDR3 coding DNA: TGCAGTGCTAGTGCCGAAGCTACAGGGTTCGGCACCTTC.

The table lists this clone with a count of one. The genes are TRBV30 and TRBJ1-1; no clear D. This CDR3 comprises 13 residues. Looked up from germline, CDR1 is GTSNPN and CDR2 is SVGIG (reference sequence). Trimming took off 0 bases at V and 4 bases at J, with 9 bases between the two ends. The CDR3 region is CAWSVSGGTEAFF. Written as DNA, the CDR3 is TGTGCCTGGAGTGTCTCAGGTGGCACTGAAGCTTTCTTT.

The chain is built from TRBV5-1 and TRBJ1-2; TRBD1 agrees at 9 bases. Germline trimming cut 0 bases from V and 3 bases from J; bases unmatched to any gene: 6. The CDR3 loop spans 16 amino acids. Germline CDR1 and CDR2: SGHRS and YFSETQ. The CDR3 DNA reads as TGCGCCAGCAGCTTGGCGCCGGGACAGGGAGACTATGGCTACACCTTC. This translates into CASSLAPGQGDYGYTF.

This chain connects TRBV19 to TRBJ1-2, with a tentative D call TRBD1 (5 bases). The V gene's germline CDR1 is LNHDA and CDR2 SQIVND (reference sequence). CDR3 length: 15 residues. Trimming removed 7 bases at V and 5 bases at J, with 20 bases between. Here the CDR3 DNA reads TGTGCCAGTATCCCTAAGACAGTTGGGGTTTATGGCTACACCTTC. Translated, it gives CASIPKTVGVYGYTF.

The chain carries TRBV9 and TRBJ2-1, with D maybe TRBD2 (6 bases). The germline CDR1 and CDR2 sequences are SGDLS and YYNGEE. This CDR3 spans 14 amino acids. Trimming took 2 bases from V and 11 from J, leaving 17 bases between them. CDR3 residues: CASSVEGAGGKQFF. The CDR3 DNA sequence: TGTGCCAGCAGCGTGGAGGGAGCGGGCGGGAAGCAGTTCTTC.

This clone is judged medium-sized. The V and J genes are TRBV18 and TRBJ2-2; D not resolved. CDR1 KGHSH and CDR2 LQKENI come from the germline V gene. Trimming took 3 bases from V and 7 from J, leaving 6 bases between them. The CDR3 extends over 12 amino acids. As DNA, the CDR3 is TGTGCCAGCTCACCGATCAGCGGGGAGCTGTTTTTT. As protein: CASSPISGELFF.

The V call is TRBV7-9, the J call TRBJ1-1; the D is unclear. This CDR3 comprises 13 residues. The V gene's germline CDR1 is SEHNR and CDR2 FQNEAQ (reference sequence). The ends were cut back, 1 base at V and 4 bases at J, with 7 bases in the middle. This CDR3 reads CASSLGEVTEAFF. DNA of the CDR3: TGTGCCAGCAGCTTAGGGGAGGTCACTGAAGCTTTCTTT.

The genes are TRBV28 and TRBJ2-1; 10 bases line up with TRBD1. The CDR3 totals 16 residues. CDR1 is MDHEN and CDR2 is SYDVKM in the germline V gene. The junction had 13 bases not matched to a gene; V was cut back by 6 bases and J by 8 bases. CDR3 loop: CASSPGTGEGGYEQFF. The CDR3 DNA is TGTGCCAGCAGCCCCGGGACAGGGGAGGGGGGATATGAGCAGTTCTTC.

V gene TRBV18 combines with J gene TRBJ1-4, with 7 bases lining up with TRBD1. With V trimmed by 6 bases and J by 10 bases, 14 bases remained unmatched. The germline V gene encodes CDR1 KGHSH and CDR2 LQKENI. The CDR3 length is 15 residues. The DNA of the CDR3 is TGTGCCAGCTCCTTGGACAGGCCGGGGATGGGAAAACTGTTTTTT. Translation gives CASSLDRPGMGKLFF.

This clone was recorded once. The CDR3 bases are TGTGCCAGCAACCCCCATTCGTCGATAGAGCGGCAGTACTTC. Translated, it gives CASNPHSSIERQYF. The rearrangement joins TRBV6-5 to TRBJ2-7, with no clear D. CDR1 and CDR2 from the germline V gene are MNHEY and SVGAGI. V was trimmed by 7 bases and J by 9 bases, leaving 22 bases between them. The CDR3 has 14 residues.

The gene calls are TRBV30 and TRBJ1-2; tentatively, D is TRBD1 (6 bases). Trimming removed 4 bases from V and 5 bases from J, with 8 bases in between. The germline V gene has CDR1 GTSNPN and CDR2 SVGIG (reference sequence). This CDR3 spans 11 amino acids. Written as DNA, the CDR3 is TGTGCCTGGACTGGACAGTATGGCTACACCTTC. It yields the protein CAWTGQYGYTF.

The gene calls are TRBV7-9 and TRBJ1-6, with 7 bases fitting TRBD1. The trim removed 5 bases at V and 9 bases at J, leaving 7 bases unmatched. This CDR3 has 14 residues. CDR1 and CDR2 (germline): SEHNR, FQNEAQ (reference sequence). CDR3: CASSTDREGSPLHF. Here the CDR3 DNA reads TGTGCCAGCAGCACTGACAGGGAAGGTTCACCCCTCCACTTT.

The chain carries TRBV28 and TRBJ1-1, with 7 nucleotides matching TRBD1. Germline V lookup: CDR1 MDHEN, CDR2 SYDVKM. The CDR3 loop spans 14 amino acids. V lost 4 bases to trimming and J lost 4 bases; unmatched junction nucleotides: 6. CDR3: CASSSPDRATEAFF. CDR3 coding DNA: TGTGCCAGCAGTTCCCCCGACAGGGCCACTGAAGCTTTCTTT. Based on the CDR3 plus reference TRBV28 and TRBJ1-1, the full variable domain is DVKVTQSSRYLVKRTGEKVFLECVQDMDHENMFWYRQDPGLGLRLIYFSYDVKMKEKGDIPEGYSVSREKKERFSLILESASTNQTSMYLCASSSPDRATEAFFGQGTRLTVV.